These 15 T cell receptor beta chains were all obtained from the same sample, sequenced in a study of blood T cells in healthy people across ages. Alongside a J-beta primer mix, a sample-barcoded 5' primer served in a second PCR lasting about 7 to 11 cycles. TCRdb reanalysed the 5' RACE reads using MiXCR and keeps one entry per CDR3 protein. Of more than 650,000 distinct CDR3 sequences listed, 22% are singletons. Sequencing input: blood. Receptors originate from an older man in good health.

J is TRBJ2-3 and V is TRBV12-3 or TRBV12-4; weak D call: TRBD1 (6 bases). The V gene lost 5 bases and the J gene lost 5 bases, with 20 bases spanning the gap. The CDR3 has 16 residues. CDR3 sequence reads: CASSHGRQGHGDTQYF. CDR3 bases: TGTGCCAGCAGTCATGGAAGGCAGGGGCATGGAGATACGCAGTATTTT.

The rearrangement links TRBV29-1 to TRBJ2-1; weak D call: TRBD1 (6 bases). Trimming shortened V by 0 bases and J by 10 bases, and 16 bases separated the two germline ends. The germline V gene has CDR1 SQVTM and CDR2 ANQGSEA. CDR3 length: 14 residues. The CDR3 DNA follows: TGCAGCGTTGAAGATCTTCAGAGGACAGTAGAGCAGTTCTTC. It encodes CSVEDLQRTVEQFF.

The rearrangement joins TRBV5-1 to TRBJ1-2; D might be TRBD1 (5 bases). V was trimmed by 0 bases and J by 4 bases, leaving 16 bases between them. The CDR3 loop spans 16 amino acids. CDR1 is SGHRS and CDR2 is YFSETQ in the germline V gene. CDR3 sequence (DNA): TGCGCCAGCAGCTTGGGATTGGCAGGGCAGGGCTATGGCTACACCTTC. It translates to CASSLGLAGQGYGYTF.

This clonotype was picked up a small number of times. The V call is TRBV5-8, the J call TRBJ1-2; D is possibly TRBD1 (6 bases). The germline CDR1 and CDR2 sequences are SGHTS and YDEGEE. The CDR3 has 20 residues. V was clipped by 0 bases and J by 1 base, with 25 bases between them. In DNA, the CDR3 is TGTGCCAGCAGCTTGGCTTACAGGGTCCAGGGTGATGTGAGTAACTATGGCTACACCTTC. This translates into CASSLAYRVQGDVSNYGYTF.

The chain uses TRBV3-1 and TRBJ2-2; D perhaps matches TRBD1 (6 bases). This CDR3 contains 17 residues. V dropped 4 bases and J dropped 6 bases, with 21 bases sitting between them. CDR1 LGHDT and CDR2 YNNKEL come from the germline V gene (reference sequence). Here the CDR3 DNA reads TGTGCCAGCAGCCGTCGAAGGAAGGTGTCAGGGGCCGGGGAGCTGTTTTTT. Its translation is CASSRRRKVSGAGELFF.

Concerning this clonotype: Just one base apart from a much larger clone, this may be a read error. Because the CDR3 is missing its conserved closing phenylalanine or tryptophan, this is likely a read error. This sequence joins TRBV20-1 and TRBJ1-2; D gene unclear. CDR1 is DFQATT, CDR2 SNEGSKA, per germline (reference sequence). CDR3 length: 12 residues. The V and J ends lost 7 bases and 3 bases respectively, with 12 bases between them. CDR3 loop: CSVKDGDYGYTL. In DNA, the CDR3 is TGCAGTGTCAAGGACGGAGACTATGGCTACACCCTC.

The V gene is TRBV6-5, the J gene TRBJ2-5; a possible D gene is TRBD1 (6 bases). In germline, CDR1 is MNHEY, CDR2 SVGAGI. This CDR3 has 15 amino acids. V lost 2 bases to trimming and J lost 4 bases, with 14 bases between them. CDR3 protein: CASSYGTTKGETQYF. CDR3 DNA: TGTGCCAGCAGTTACGGGACAACCAAGGGAGAGACCCAGTACTTC.

This clonotype was counted a few times. The chain employs TRBV7-9 and TRBJ1-1, with D perhaps TRBD1 (6 bases). The CDR3 runs to 14 residues. The V gene's germline CDR1 is SEHNR and CDR2 FQNEAQ (reference sequence). V lost 5 bases and J lost 0, with 10 bases in between. The CDR3: CASSRQELNTEAFF. The CDR3 bases are TGTGCCAGCAGCCGACAGGAGTTGAACACTGAAGCTTTCTTT.

The CDR3 region has the DNA TGTGCCAGCAGCTTAAGGTCACAGGGAGAAAAACTGTTTTTT. Residues: CASSLRSQGEKLFF. V and J are TRBV7-2 and TRBJ1-4; perhaps TRBD1 as D (6 bases). Trimming took 2 bases from V and 8 from J, leaving 12 bases between them. The CDR3 covers 14 residues. Germline CDR1 and CDR2: SGHTA and FQGNSA.

This chain links TRBV12-3 or TRBV12-4 with TRBJ1-6; D may be TRBD1 (6 bases). The CDR3 loop spans 15 amino acids. Trimming cost V 4 bases and J 9 bases, with 16 bases left between them. The CDR3 nucleotides are TGTGCCAGCAGTTACTCTTCTAACAGGGTTTCACCCCTCCACTTT. It is translated as CASSYSSNRVSPLHF.

Only a few counts were recorded for this clonotype. This chain links TRBV29-1 with TRBJ1-6; D gene uncertain. The CDR3 is 13 amino acids. The germline gives CDR1 SQVTM, CDR2 ANQGSEA. Trimming cost V 5 bases and J 10 bases, with 15 bases left between them. CDR3 sequence reads: CSVFPDGNSPLHF. In DNA, the CDR3 is TGCAGCGTTTTCCCGGACGGTAACTCACCCCTCCACTTT. Drawing the rest from reference TRBV29-1 and TRBJ1-6, the complete variable domain is SAVISQKPSRDICQRGTSLTIQCQVDSQVTMMFWYRQQPGQSLTLIATANQGSEATYESGFVIDKFPISRPNLTFSTLTVSNMSPEDSSIYLCSVFPDGNSPLHFGNGTRLTVT.

Only a few counts were recorded for this clonotype. The chain combines TRBV9 with TRBJ1-2; 8 positions match TRBD1. The J segment lost 8 bases and the V segment lost 5 bases, leaving 8 bases of the junction unmatched. The germline V gene encodes CDR1 SGDLS and CDR2 YYNGEE. The CDR3 loop spans 13 amino acids. In DNA form, the CDR3 reads TGTGCCAGCAGTTTCGACAGGGGTGGCGGCTACACCTTC. Its translation is CASSFDRGGGYTF. The variable domain in full, with the rest retrieved from reference TRBV9 and TRBJ1-2, is DSGVTQTPKHLITATGQRVTLRCSPRSGDLSVYWYQQSLDQGLQFLIQYYNGEERAKGNILERFSAQQFPDLHSELNLSSLELGDSALYFCASSFDRGGGYTFGSGTRLTVV.

This clonotype showed up just a few times. The chain is built from TRBV5-1 and TRBJ1-1, with TRBD1 as a possible D gene (5 bases). The CDR3 length is 14 residues. V was clipped by 2 bases and J by 5 bases, with 13 bases between them. Germline V lookup: CDR1 SGHRS, CDR2 YFSETQ. The DNA of the CDR3 is TGCGCCAGCAGCTTCAGGGAAACGGGGACTGAAGCTTTCTTT. This translates into CASSFRETGTEAFF.

DNA for the CDR3: TGCAGTGCTGCGACAGGGGGCTTACCTGAAGCTTTCTTT. It is translated as CSAATGGLPEAFF. The chain is built from TRBV20-1 and TRBJ1-1; 10 bases map to TRBD1. The trim removed 5 bases at V and 6 bases at J, leaving 6 bases unmatched. Germline CDR1 reads DFQATT; CDR2 reads SNEGSKA (reference sequence). The CDR3 is made up of 13 amino acids.

V and J are TRBV5-1 and TRBJ1-1; D unresolved. In germline, CDR1 is SGHRS, CDR2 YFSETQ. The V end lost 2 bases, the J end lost 5 bases, and 16 bases lay between the germline ends. This CDR3 is built from 15 residues. DNA of the CDR3: TGCGCCAGCAGCTTAGACCGGGCCATCGCTACTGAAGCTTTCTTT. Translated, it gives CASSLDRAIATEAFF. The full variable domain, with the rest looked up from reference TRBV5-1 and TRBJ1-1, is KAGVTQTPRYLIKTRGQQVTLSCSPISGHRSVSWYQQTPGQGLQFLFEYFSETQRNKGNFPGRFSGRQFSNSRSEMNVSTLELGDSALYLCASSLDRAIATEAFFGQGTRLTVV.